Below, 24 T cell receptor beta chains from the same sample are listed, as sequenced in a study of neurological immune-mediated disorders. TCRdb re-derived calls from the 5' RACE reads in MiXCR, one entry per CDR3 protein. The table includes about 24,000 distinct CDR3 sequences, 13% detected once. This sample's time point: technical triplicate 1. The sample comprised CD4+ T cells from blood. These receptors were taken from a female donor with HTLV-1-associated myelopathy (HAM/TSP).

This clonotype is medium-sized. The chain has TRBV20-1 and TRBJ1-3; unclear D gene. Trimming stripped 5 bases from V and 0 bases from J, with 17 bases between. Germline CDR1 is DFQATT and CDR2 is SNEGSKA (reference sequence). This CDR3 has 16 residues. The CDR3 reads CSAPRVSKGSGNTIYF. For the CDR3, the DNA is TGCAGTGCTCCCCGGGTCTCCAAGGGCTCTGGAAACACCATATATTTT.

This clonotype is labeled as medium-sized. The chain has TRBV12-3 or TRBV12-4 and TRBJ1-1; the match to TRBD1 covers 7 bases. Germline trimming cut 7 bases from V and 0 bases from J; bases unmatched to any gene: 5. The CDR3 length is 14 residues. The CDR3 region is CASTTTGLNTEAFF. CDR3 nucleotide sequence: TGTGCCAGCACTACGACAGGGTTGAACACTGAAGCTTTCTTT.

J is TRBJ2-2 and V is TRBV24-1; a possible D gene is TRBD2 (7 bases). Germline loops: CDR1 KGHDR, CDR2 SFDVKD. This CDR3 region has 16 residues. The V end was cut by 0 bases, the J end by 3 bases, with 10 bases between. The CDR3 region is CATSDLAGADTGELFF. The DNA of the CDR3 is TGTGCCACCAGTGATTTGGCGGGGGCAGACACCGGGGAGCTGTTTTTT.

This clonotype showed up many times. The chain has TRBV12-3 or TRBV12-4 and TRBJ2-2; the D is unclear. V dropped 5 bases and J dropped 1 base, with 8 bases sitting between them. CDR3 length: 14 residues. CDR3 in amino acids: CASSRQVNTGELFF. Here the CDR3 DNA reads TGTGCCAGCAGTAGGCAGGTGAACACCGGGGAGCTGTTTTTT.

This clonotype has at least ten counts. DNA for the CDR3: TGCAGCGTTGTTGGGGTCGGCGGCACTGAAGCTTTCTTT. As protein: CSVVGVGGTEAFF. The chain recombines TRBV29-1 with TRBJ1-1; the D is unclear. Germline V gene lookup returns CDR1 SQVTM and CDR2 ANQGSEA. The CDR3 is made up of 13 amino acids. V gave up 4 bases and J gave up 4 bases, with 13 bases separating them.

This clonotype was recorded at least ten times. The rearrangement joins TRBV20-1 to TRBJ2-1, with no clear D. The CDR3 covers 16 residues. Germline-derived CDR1 and CDR2 are DFQATT and SNEGSKA (reference sequence). The V end lost 0 bases, the J end lost 6 bases, and 18 bases lay between the germline ends. The CDR3, as DNA: TGCAGTGCTAGAGATCCTCGGATTAGAGGTGGCAATGAGCAGTTCTTC. Translated: CSARDPRIRGGNEQFF.

This clonotype was seen ten or more times. The chain employs TRBV7-2 and TRBJ2-7; weak D call: TRBD1 (5 bases). The ends were cut back, 0 bases at V and 3 bases at J, with 18 bases in the middle. Germline V gives CDR1 SGHTA, CDR2 FQGNSA. CDR3 length: 17 residues. The CDR3 loop is CASSLAQAGSLGYEQYF. DNA of the CDR3: TGTGCCAGCAGCTTAGCCCAAGCAGGGTCACTGGGCTACGAGCAGTACTTC.

With regard to this clonotype: At one of its ends the junction is not consistent with the germline gene, which may arise from a read error. The V and J genes are TRBV7-3 and TRBJ2-1; 8 bases are shared with TRBD1. The CDR3 loop spans 16 amino acids. The V gene's germline CDR1 is SGHTA and CDR2 FQGTGA. The CDR3 DNA is TGTGTCAGCAGCTTAACTGGTGGCAGGGGGCGCAATGAGCAGTTCTTC. Protein: CVSSLTGGRGRNEQFF.

Ten or more counts support this clonotype. The J gene is TRBJ2-2, the V gene TRBV5-1, with D possibly matching TRBD2 (6 bases). The germline V gene encodes CDR1 SGHRS and CDR2 YFSETQ. The CDR3 is 17 amino acids. V lost 4 bases to trimming and J lost 0 bases, with 16 bases between them. The CDR3 loop is CASSPPYSGANTGELFF. CDR3 in DNA: TGCGCCAGCAGCCCACCCTATAGCGGCGCGAACACCGGGGAGCTGTTTTTT.

At least ten counts were recorded for this clonotype. J is TRBJ2-2 and V is TRBV19, with TRBD2 matching 7 bases. CDR1 and CDR2 from the germline V gene are LNHDA and SQIVND (reference sequence). The trim removed 6 bases at V and 7 bases at J, leaving 11 bases unmatched. This CDR3 region has 15 residues. The CDR3 protein is CASRDSGPRFGELFF. CDR3 nucleotide sequence: TGTGCCAGTAGGGATAGCGGGCCCCGTTTCGGGGAGCTGTTTTTT.

In its sample, this clonotype was seen many times. This CDR3 reads CASSRRGAQETQYF. DNA of the CDR3: TGCGCCAGCAGCCGCCGGGGGGCCCAAGAGACCCAGTACTTC. The genes are TRBV5-1 and TRBJ2-5; perhaps TRBD2 as D (7 bases). This CDR3 contains 14 residues. The ends were cut back, 4 bases at V and 1 base at J, with 11 bases in the middle. The germline V gene has CDR1 SGHRS and CDR2 YFSETQ.

The chain combines TRBV20-1 with TRBJ1-4; D gene unclear. V was cut by 5 bases and J by 1 base, with 8 bases left in between. The CDR3 is made up of 13 amino acids. Germline V gene sequence: CDR1 DFQATT, CDR2 SNEGSKA (reference sequence). Here the CDR3 reads CSASVLTNEKLFF. In nucleotides, the CDR3 is TGCAGTGCTTCTGTGTTAACTAATGAAAAACTGTTTTTT.

This clonotype came up a few times. This chain uses TRBV5-1 with TRBJ2-7, with D tentatively TRBD2 (6 bases). Per the germline V gene, CDR1 is SGHRS and CDR2 is YFSETQ. The length of the CDR3 is 14 residues. The V gene lost 6 bases and the J gene lost 2 bases, with 15 bases spanning the gap. CDR3 region: CASNRGDPPYEQYF. The CDR3 DNA is TGCGCCAGCAACCGCGGGGACCCCCCCTACGAGCAGTACTTC.

This clonotype counts as medium-sized. The J gene is TRBJ2-5, the V gene TRBV7-6; tentatively, D is TRBD1 (6 bases). The CDR3 length is 13 residues. The V gene's germline CDR1 is SGHVS and CDR2 FNYEAQ. Trimming took off 5 bases at V and 2 bases at J, with 9 bases between the two ends. CDR3 amino acids: CASSRTVQETQYF. For the CDR3, the DNA is TGTGCCAGCAGCAGGACAGTACAAGAGACCCAGTACTTC.

This clonotype was seen many times. The CDR3 DNA is TGCGCCAGCAGTGCGCTAGCCCCCGGGGAGCTGTTTTTT. Translated: CASSALAPGELFF. The V gene is TRBV10-2, the J gene TRBJ2-2; tentative D call: TRBD2 (5 bases). In germline, CDR1 is WSHSY, CDR2 SAAADI. The ends were cut back, 4 bases at V and 6 bases at J, with 9 bases in the middle. This CDR3 is 13 amino acids long.

This clonotype has ten or more counts. The chain links TRBV7-2 to TRBJ2-3; D may be TRBD2 (7 bases). With 5 bases removed from V and 2 bases from J, the gap between germline ends came to 14 bases. The CDR3 sequence is 15 residues long. From germline, CDR1 is SGHTA and CDR2 FQGNSA. CDR3 sequence: CASSPGGALTDTQYF. Here the CDR3 DNA reads TGTGCCAGCAGCCCTGGGGGGGCCCTCACAGATACGCAGTATTTT.

This clonotype came up many times. The chain has TRBV7-2 and TRBJ2-7; the match to TRBD2 covers 7 bases. V lost 5 bases to trimming and J lost 2 bases; unmatched junction nucleotides: 9. The CDR3 covers 15 residues. Germline CDR1 and CDR2: SGHTA and FQGNSA. The CDR3 sequence is CASSRVAGAAYEQYF. The DNA of the CDR3 is TGTGCCAGCAGCAGAGTAGCGGGTGCCGCCTACGAGCAGTACTTC.

This clonotype was recorded many times. This chain joins TRBV6-6 and TRBJ2-3; 8 bases match TRBD2. V was clipped by 10 bases and J by 3 bases; unmatched bases: 9. CDR1 and CDR2 (germline): MNHNY, SVGAGI (reference sequence). The CDR3 is made up of 14 amino acids. CDR3 sequence reads: CATLSGRGTDTQYF. Written as DNA, the CDR3 is TGTGCCACCTTAAGCGGGAGAGGGACAGATACGCAGTATTTT.

This clonotype was counted many times. The chain recombines TRBV5-1 with TRBJ2-3, with D uncertain. With 2 bases removed from V and 0 bases from J, the gap between germline ends came to 4 bases. Germline values: CDR1 SGHRS, CDR2 YFSETQ. The CDR3 is made up of 13 amino acids. CDR3 sequence (DNA): TGCGCCAGCAGCTTTTATAGCACAGATACGCAGTATTTT. As protein: CASSFYSTDTQYF. Drawing the rest from reference TRBV5-1 and TRBJ2-3, the complete variable domain is KAGVTQTPRYLIKTRGQQVTLSCSPISGHRSVSWYQQTPGQGLQFLFEYFSETQRNKGNFPGRFSGRQFSNSRSEMNVSTLELGDSALYLCASSFYSTDTQYFGPGTRLTVL.

This clonotype has at least ten counts. This rearrangement joins TRBV5-1 to TRBJ2-3; 8 bases match TRBD1. This CDR3 spans 14 amino acids. Germline CDR1 is SGHRS and CDR2 is YFSETQ. With 4 bases clipped from V and 6 bases from J, the junction kept 7 bases outside the gene matches. This CDR3 is CASSVGQGHDTQYF. CDR3 coding DNA: TGCGCCAGCAGCGTAGGACAGGGTCACGATACGCAGTATTTT.

This clonotype was found many times. This sequence joins TRBV2 and TRBJ1-3, with a possible D match to TRBD1 (5 bases). Trimming pared 8 bases from V and 2 bases from J, leaving 7 bases between. In germline, CDR1 is SNHLY, CDR2 FYNNEI. The CDR3 consists of 12 residues. The CDR3 region is CASQGAGNTIYF. The CDR3 DNA reads as TGTGCCAGCCAGGGTGCTGGAAACACCATATATTTT.

This clonotype appeared many times. The V gene is TRBV20-1, the J gene TRBJ2-3, with a weak D call TRBD2 (6 bases). CDR1 DFQATT and CDR2 SNEGSKA come from the germline V gene (reference sequence). The CDR3 loop spans 15 amino acids. Trimming removed 6 bases at V and 0 bases at J, with 16 bases between. In nucleotides, the CDR3 is TGCAGTGCGGAAGGAGGGGTGCAGAGCACAGATACGCAGTATTTT. Protein sequence: CSAEGGVQSTDTQYF.

Many counts were recorded for this clonotype. This chain uses TRBV29-1 with TRBJ2-7; D may be TRBD2 (5 bases). From germline, CDR1 is SQVTM and CDR2 ANQGSEA. V was pared by 6 bases and J by 7 bases, with 19 bases between. This CDR3 has 13 residues. CDR3 sequence (DNA): TGCAGCGTCGCCCCCGGTGTATGGAGGGAGCAGTACTTC. The encoded protein is CSVAPGVWREQYF.

Worth noting for this clonotype: An end of the junction differs from the germline gene, which may be a read error. The rearrangement links TRBV7-7 to TRBJ2-3; 7 nucleotides match TRBD1. Germline-derived CDR1 and CDR2 are SSHAT and FNYEAQ (reference sequence). The CDR3 is made up of 14 amino acids. For the CDR3, the DNA is TGTGCTAGCAGCAACAGGGGTGGCGCAGATACGCAGTATTTT. It is translated as CASSNRGGADTQYF.